One sample yielded the 8 T cell receptor beta chains listed below, sequenced in a study of a mutant IDH1 vaccine in newly diagnosed glioma. Clones were sequenced by immunoSEQ multiplex PCR, and TCRdb holds only the in-frame ones, with some missing. The sample shows tens of thousands of clones, approximately 78% of them seen only once. Time point denoted: baseline, week 1 (first vaccination visit). The treatment: pre-vaccination baseline after standard-of-care therapy. Sequencing was performed on PBMCs, taken from a glioma patient treated with radiotherapy, temozolomide or both. Receptor source: a man younger than 35 with glioma.

The chain employs TRBV29-1 and TRBJ1-2; D may be TRBD1 (5 bases). The V end was cut by 4 bases, the J end by 8 bases, with 11 bases between. The CDR3 extends over 11 amino acids. The germline V gene has CDR1 SQVTM and CDR2 ANQGSEA. CDR3 coding DNA: TGCAGCGTTGGGGGGGTTGACGGCTACACCTTC. Amino acids: CSVGGVDGYTF.

The gene calls are TRBV2 and TRBJ2-1, with D perhaps given as TRBD1 or TRBD2 (7 bases each). CDR3 length: 16 amino acids. The germline CDR1 and CDR2 sequences are SNHLY and FYNNEI. Trimming took off 8 bases at V and 1 base at J, with 18 bases between the two ends. In nucleotides, the CDR3 is TGTGCCAGCCGACATCAGGGGGGGCGTTCCTACAATGAGCAGTTCTTC. As protein: CASRHQGGRSYNEQFF. The whole variable domain, filled in from reference TRBV2 and TRBJ2-1, reads EPEVTQTPSHQVTQMGQEVILRCVPISNHLYFYWYRQILGQKVEFLVSFYNNEISEKSEIFDDQFSVERPDGSNFTLKIRSTKLEDSAMYFCASRHQGGRSYNEQFFGPGTRLTVL.

The chain couples TRBV2 to TRBJ2-3, with 16 nucleotides matching TRBD2. This CDR3 spans 17 amino acids. The junction had 8 bases not matched to a gene; V was cut back by 7 bases and J by 4 bases. Germline V gene lookup returns CDR1 SNHLY and CDR2 FYNNEI. CDR3: CASIPGLAGGPADTQYF. The CDR3 DNA reads TGTGCCAGCATTCCGGGACTAGCGGGAGGGCCGGCAGATACGCAGTATTTT.

The chain couples TRBV5-1 to TRBJ2-1; the D gene is possibly TRBD1 (7 bases). The germline V gene has CDR1 SGHRS and CDR2 YFSETQ. CDR3 length equals 15 residues. With 5 bases removed from V and 5 bases from J, the gap between germline ends came to 17 bases. CDR3 amino acids: CASREQGRSDNEQFF. As DNA, the CDR3 is TGCGCCAGCAGGGAACAGGGGAGGTCCGACAATGAGCAGTTCTTC.

The V gene is TRBV4-1, the J gene TRBJ1-1; D gene ambiguous. This CDR3 comprises 14 residues. CDR1 MGHRA and CDR2 YSYEKL come from the germline V gene. Trimming removed 4 bases at V and 3 bases at J, with 12 bases between. Here the CDR3 reads CASSLRTLDTEAFF. In nucleotides, the CDR3 is TGCGCCAGCAGCCTCCGGACTCTCGACACTGAAGCTTTCTTT.

The V and J genes are TRBV19 and TRBJ1-1; possibly TRBD1 for D (5 bases). The CDR3 extends over 16 amino acids. Per germline, CDR1 LNHDA and CDR2 SQIVND (reference sequence). Trimming removed 9 bases at V and 0 bases at J, with 20 bases between. The CDR3, as DNA: TGTGCCAGCGAATCTCCGGGACTCCGGATGAACACTGAAGCTTTCTTT. Translating it yields CASESPGLRMNTEAFF.

The chain uses TRBV6-1 and TRBJ2-7; D not certain. The CDR3 extends over 15 amino acids. The germline CDR1 and CDR2 sequences are MNHNS and SASEGT. V was cut by 4 bases and J by 3 bases, with 16 bases left in between. CDR3 region: CASSGRFGRFYEQYF. The CDR3, as DNA: TGTGCCAGCAGTGGGCGGTTCGGACGGTTCTACGAGCAGTACTTC.

This rearrangement joins TRBV5-4 to TRBJ1-2; unclear D gene. V lost 5 bases, J lost 0 bases, and 20 bases lay in between. Germline values: CDR1 SGHNT, CDR2 YYREEE (reference sequence). The CDR3 has 17 amino acids. This chain's CDR3 is CASSSARPMTSNYGYTF. In DNA form, the CDR3 reads TGTGCCAGCAGTTCCGCCCGCCCTATGACCTCTAACTATGGCTACACCTTC.